Sequencing of this T cell receptor beta chain was carried out in a study of blood T cell repertoires in COVID-19. Whole-study context: COVID-19 samples, acute and convalescent, were from the United States, Italy and Spain. T cells, B-cell-depleted T cells, or PBMCs provided the cDNA or gDNA that served as material.

The ends lost 5 bases at V and 4 bases at J; junction bases unmatched: 4. CDR3 length equals 15 residues. Germline CDR1 SEHNR, CDR2 FQNEAQ (reference sequence). In the authors' workflow: By means of reference gene primer amplification, nucleated cell counts were estimated. TCRdb's copy holds only in-frame clones and misses some; the assay was immunoSEQ multiplex PCR. V, J and clone size are taken as reported in that table, and D and trimming were inferred from the DNA itself. The table lists roughly 340,000 clones, roughly 89% of them singletons, with less than 3.5% in the top ten. This chain uses TRBV7-9 with TRBJ2-1; 11 nucleotides agree with TRBD2. Source material: peripheral blood. This receptor was identified in a woman aged 18-35 years who had recovered from COVID-19. The DNA of the CDR3 is TGTGCCAGCAGCCGTAGCGGGAGGGGTTACAATGAGCAGTTCTTC. It specifies CASSRSGRGYNEQFF.